What follows are 20 T cell receptor beta chains derived from one specimen sequenced in a study of spatial heterogeneity in lung cancer. Antigens for these TCRs are unknown. Study results and caveats: Expanded intratumoral alpha and beta TCR counts tracked tumor mutation counts.

TCRdb ran MiXCR on the 5' RACE reads and lists one entry per CDR3 protein. Of around 95,000 distinct CDR3 sequences listed, 4.4% are singletons. This sample's time point: sample taken at primary tumor resection. The sample in question was lung tumor tissue, obtained at surgery. The receptors were gathered from a male donor with early-stage non-small cell lung cancer.

This clonotype was seen at least ten times. The CDR3 DNA is TGTGCCAGTGGCCCCCTGGCCAGGGGTTGGACTGAAGCTTTCTTT. This encodes CASGPLARGWTEAFF. This rearrangement joins TRBV6-2 or TRBV6-3 to TRBJ1-1, with D perhaps matching TRBD1 (6 bases). V shed 9 bases and J shed 5 bases, with 22 bases lying between them. The CDR3 has 15 amino acids. Germline CDR1 reads MNHEY; CDR2 reads SVGEGT.

The J gene is TRBJ1-3, the V gene TRBV12-3 or TRBV12-4; weak D call: TRBD1 (5 bases). The CDR3 consists of 20 residues. V was clipped by 5 bases and J by 3 bases, with 29 bases between them. The CDR3 region is CASSPISLGLTGDLGNTIYF. The CDR3 region has the DNA TGTGCCAGCAGTCCTATCAGCCTGGGCCTCACCGGGGACCTTGGAAACACCATATATTTT.

This clonotype was counted many times. The chain uses TRBV18 and TRBJ2-2; D gene ambiguous. Looked up from germline, CDR1 is KGHSH and CDR2 is LQKENI. The CDR3 consists of 19 residues. The germline V and J ends were trimmed by 1 base and 6 bases, with 24 bases remaining between them. In DNA, the CDR3 is TGTGCCAGCTCACCACGGGCAGGAAATCAAGTGGGCGACCCCGGGGAGCTGTTTTTT. Its protein product is CASSPRAGNQVGDPGELFF. Variable domain in full (rest from reference TRBV18 and TRBJ2-2): NAGVMQNPRHLVRRRGQEARLRCSPMKGHSHVYWYRQLPEEGLKFMVYLQKENIIDESGMPKERFSAEFPKEGPSILRIQQVVRGDSAAYFCASSPRAGNQVGDPGELFFGEGSRLTVL.

This chain connects TRBV5-4 to TRBJ2-3; perhaps TRBD2 as D (6 bases). Trimming cost V 4 bases and J 4 bases, with 19 bases left between them. The length of the CDR3 is 16 residues. Germline V gives CDR1 SGHNT, CDR2 YYREEE (reference sequence). The CDR3 protein is CASSDRDSLGADTQYF. Written as DNA, the CDR3 is TGTGCCAGCAGCGACCGGGACTCCCTCGGCGCAGATACGCAGTATTTT.

This clonotype was seen ten or more times. The V call is TRBV5-1, the J call TRBJ1-1, with D unclear. The CDR3 runs to 15 residues. Germline V CDR1 and CDR2: SGHRS, YFSETQ. V dropped 0 bases and J dropped 1 base, with 10 bases sitting between them. In nucleotides, the CDR3 is TGCGCCAGCAGCTTGGGGTGGGGAGAGAACACTGAAGCTTTCTTT. It is translated as CASSLGWGENTEAFF.

The chain is built from TRBV5-1 and TRBJ2-2; TRBD1 aligns across 10 bases. Germline V CDR1 and CDR2: SGHRS, YFSETQ. V shed 5 bases, J shed 4 bases, and the junction held 5 bases outside the gene matches. The CDR3 covers 15 residues. This CDR3 is CASRRGQGSTGELFF. CDR3 DNA sequence: TGCGCCAGCAGGCGGGGACAGGGGAGCACCGGGGAGCTGTTTTTT.

Many counts were recorded for this clonotype. The chain recombines TRBV6-2 or TRBV6-3 with TRBJ1-2, with D possibly being TRBD1 (6 bases). The CDR3 has 16 residues. Trimming stripped 0 bases from V and 0 bases from J, with 11 bases between. Per germline, CDR1 MNHEY and CDR2 SVGEGT. CDR3 sequence: CASSYSQGRSNYGYTF. CDR3 in DNA: TGTGCCAGCAGTTACTCTCAGGGGCGTTCTAACTATGGCTACACCTTC.

There are a few counts of this clonotype. The chain combines TRBV3-1 with TRBJ2-4; 9 nucleotides align to TRBD2. CDR3 length equals 19 residues. V lost 0 bases and J lost 1; bases outside the gene matches: 10. CDR1 LGHDT and CDR2 YNNKEL come from the germline V gene (reference sequence). CDR3 sequence: CASSQDRSSGSSAKNIQYF. CDR3 sequence (DNA): TGTGCCAGCAGCCAAGATCGCAGTAGCGGGAGCTCGGCCAAAAACATTCAGTACTTC.

This clonotype was picked up many times. The J gene is TRBJ2-1, the V gene TRBV28; D perhaps matches TRBD2 (6 bases). The germline gives CDR1 MDHEN, CDR2 SYDVKM. The CDR3 has 16 residues. V lost 1 base and J lost 0, with 10 bases in between. The CDR3 reads CASSLLWDSSYNEQFF. For the CDR3, the DNA is TGTGCCAGCAGTTTATTGTGGGACTCCTCCTACAATGAGCAGTTCTTC.

Ten or more counts support this clonotype. The chain employs TRBV12-3 or TRBV12-4 and TRBJ1-1, with D unclear. V was cut by 4 bases and J by 4 bases, with 4 bases left in between. CDR3 size: 11 residues. The chain's CDR3 is CASSSRTEAFF. The CDR3 DNA reads TGTGCCAGCAGTTCGCGCACTGAAGCTTTCTTT.

This clonotype was seen many times. The rearrangement uses TRBV4-1 and TRBJ2-5, with a possible D match to TRBD2 (5 bases). The CDR3 totals 15 residues. V gave up 1 base and J gave up 1 base, with 10 bases separating them. Per germline, CDR1 MGHRA and CDR2 YSYEKL. CDR3 in amino acids: CASSQAKRSQETQYF. The CDR3 DNA is TGCGCCAGCAGCCAAGCTAAGCGGAGCCAAGAGACCCAGTACTTC.

This clonotype showed up many times. This chain uses TRBV20-1 with TRBJ2-1; no reliable D call. The germline CDR1 and CDR2 sequences are DFQATT and SNEGSKA (reference sequence). Trimming took 6 bases from V and 12 from J, leaving 15 bases between them. The CDR3 loop spans 11 amino acids. CDR3 sequence reads: CSAAGPPAQFF. CDR3 nucleotides: TGCAGTGCGGCTGGACCGCCGGCGCAGTTCTTC.

Turning to this clonotype: Given the absence of the conserved phenylalanine or tryptophan at the CDR3 end, a read error is likely. This rearrangement joins TRBV10-3 to TRBJ2-6; D is undetermined. The CDR3 is made up of 16 amino acids. The germline gives CDR1 ENHRY, CDR2 SYGVKD. V was pared by 6 bases and J by 1 base, with 13 bases between. CDR3 bases: TGTGCCATCAGCGACCTTGCCCGGTCTGGGGCCAACGTCCTGACTCTC. It specifies CAISDLARSGANVLTL.

Ten or more counts support this clonotype. The chain carries TRBV4-1 and TRBJ2-3; TRBD1 agrees at 9 bases. Germline V gene sequence: CDR1 MGHRA, CDR2 YSYEKL. This CDR3 spans 15 amino acids. Germline trimming cut 8 bases from V and 4 bases from J; bases unmatched to any gene: 10. The CDR3 spells CASGTGTGLSDTQYF. As DNA, the CDR3 is TGCGCCAGCGGGACCGGGACAGGGTTGTCAGATACGCAGTATTTT.

This clonotype came up a few times. V is TRBV10-3 and J is TRBJ2-7; 11 nucleotides match TRBD1. Germline V gives CDR1 ENHRY, CDR2 SYGVKD. V dropped 4 bases and J dropped 5; count of bases not matched to a gene: 1. This CDR3 has 13 amino acids. The CDR3, as DNA: TGTGCCATCAGTGGGGACAGGGGGGACGAGCAGTACTTC. Protein sequence: CAISGDRGDEQYF.

The rearrangement joins TRBV3-1 to TRBJ2-2; 8 nucleotides agree with TRBD2. V trimming: 2 bases; J trimming: 8 bases; junction bases outside the gene matches: 16. The CDR3 totals 18 residues. Germline CDR1 LGHDT, CDR2 YNNKEL (reference sequence). CDR3 nucleotides: TGTGCCAGCAGCCAAAGGTTGGCACAAGCGGGAGTCGCTGGGGAGCTGTTTTTT. Translating it yields CASSQRLAQAGVAGELFF.

This clonotype was seen only a few times. V is TRBV5-7 and J is TRBJ1-1; no clear D. TRBV5-7 is identified as an open reading frame with a role that is uncertain. This CDR3 is built from 15 residues. V was pared by 2 bases and J by 1 base, with 12 bases between. For the CDR3, the DNA is TGTGCCAGCAGCTTAGGGCGCGAGGAGAACACTGAAGCTTTCTTT. Translating gives CASSLGREENTEAFF.

This clonotype was seen ten or more times. The chain has TRBV5-1 and TRBJ2-2, with 10 bases identical to TRBD2. The CDR3 totals 15 residues. CDR1 and CDR2 from the germline V gene are SGHRS and YFSETQ. V lost 5 bases, J lost 6 bases, and 7 bases stayed unmatched. The CDR3 protein is CASRAGTSDSGELFF. In DNA, the CDR3 is TGCGCCAGCAGGGCCGGGACTAGCGATTCCGGGGAGCTGTTTTTT.

In this sample, this clonotype turned up many times. The chain has TRBV10-3 and TRBJ2-3; D is unclear. The V and J ends lost 3 bases and 5 bases respectively, with 18 bases between them. The germline gives CDR1 ENHRY, CDR2 SYGVKD. The CDR3 contains 16 residues. CDR3 sequence reads: CAISEVFGTPGDTQYF. The DNA of the CDR3 is TGTGCCATCAGTGAAGTCTTCGGAACCCCCGGAGATACGCAGTATTTT.

This clonotype has at least ten counts. J is TRBJ2-5 and V is TRBV11-1, with unresolved D. The CDR3 covers 15 residues. V shed 2 bases and J shed 4 bases, with 14 bases lying between them. The germline V gene encodes CDR1 SGHAT and CDR2 FQDESV (reference sequence). For the CDR3, the DNA is TGTGCCAGCAGCTTAAATCCCTGGCTAGGAGAGACCCAGTACTTC. Protein sequence: CASSLNPWLGETQYF.